This TCR beta chain came from a study of control samples from healthy donors and cancer patients. The method was immunoSEQ multiplex PCR; TCRdb's version includes in-frame clones alone and lacks a portion of them. Of roughly 400,000 clones in the sample, roughly 90% were seen once. Per the germline V gene, CDR1 is KGHSH and CDR2 is LQKENI. CDR3 length: 13 amino acids. Comments on this clone: At one of its ends the junction is not consistent with the germline gene, which may arise from a read error.

This clonotype was obtained from a man aged 35 to 55 with head and neck cancer. The chain recombines TRBV18 with TRBJ1-2; tentatively, D is TRBD1 (5 bases). Sequenced: PBMCs. The DNA of the CDR3 is TGTGCCAGCTCACTTCGGGACTTCCCAATTCCAAACTTC. It specifies CASSLRDFPIPNF.